This T cell receptor (beta chain) was observed in a study of blood T cell repertoires in COVID-19. Overall study: Italy, Spain and the United States were the sources of the convalescent and acute COVID-19 samples. PBMCs, B-cell-depleted T cells, or T cells were the source of the cDNA or gDNA that made up the material.

In the original analysis: How many nucleated cells were present was estimated from reference gene primer amplification. Libraries were prepared by immunoSEQ multiplex PCR; TCRdb keeps only in-frame clonotypes and omits some of them. V, J and clone size are taken as reported in that table, and D and trimming were inferred from the DNA itself. Of approximately 330,000 clones in the sample, around 87% are singletons; the top ten hold under 4.5%. This clone has a handful of counts. The germline CDR1 and CDR2 sequences are SGHVS and FQNEAQ. The CDR3 contains 17 residues. The ends lost 3 bases at V and 9 bases at J; junction bases unmatched: 14.

The receptor's source is a woman between 50 and 59 years old with active or convalescent COVID-19. This chain connects TRBV7-8 to TRBJ2-3; 11 positions agree with TRBD2. The specimen sequenced was peripheral blood. In nucleotides, the CDR3 is TGTGCCAGCAGCTTGGCCCCCGGGACTAGCGGAGGATTAACGCAGTATTTT. Its protein is CASSLAPGTSGGLTQYF.